This T cell receptor beta chain was found in a study of PD-L1 blockade in urothelial cancer. About the study: In 2014 therapy began: atezolizumab 1,200 mg intravenously every 3 weeks.

PCRs each included synthetic TCR analog templates spiked in. Assay used: immunoSEQ multiplex PCR; TCRdb lists only in-frame clones, some missing. The repertoire holds about 45,000 clones, around 80% seen once, with roughly 13% in the top ten. Germline lookup yields CDR1 MGHDK and CDR2 SYGVNS. V gave up 6 bases and J gave up 10 bases, with 22 bases separating them. This CDR3 contains 16 residues. Time point noted: peripheral blood 6 weeks after treatment start. The origin of this receptor is a man in his 60s with urothelial cancer. This chain uses TRBV25-1 with TRBJ1-6; weak D call: TRBD1 (6 bases). Sequencing was performed on PBMCs, taken around atezolizumab (anti-PD-L1) treatment. In nucleotides, the CDR3 is TGTGCCAGCAGGACCACATTCGGGGGGCTAGGATCACCCCTCCACTTT. This codes for CASRTTFGGLGSPLHF.